These 22 T cell receptor beta chains share one sample of origin, sequenced in a study of shared clonotypes between healthy human individuals. Produced via immunoSEQ multiplex PCR; TCRdb's table is partial and in-frame only. The table includes about 2.2 million clones, over 85% detected once. Only CD45RO-negative cells positively selected for CCR7 counted as naive CD8 cells, so terminally differentiated effector memory CD45RA+ cells were excluded. The sample taken for sequencing was naive CD8+ T cells from PBMCs. The receptors here all came from a man aged 18 to 29 in good health. Some clones in this sample may be carry-over from other donors' samples.

CDR3 bases: TGTGCCAGCAAGTGGCTAGCGGGAGGGCGAGGAGAGACCCAGTACTTC. This codes for CASKWLAGGRGETQYF. The genes are TRBV2 and TRBJ2-5, with TRBD2 matching 12 bases. Trimming cost V 7 bases and J 4 bases; bases outside gene matches: 10. The CDR3 runs to 16 residues. Germline CDR1 reads SNHLY; CDR2 reads FYNNEI. Full variable domain (outside the CDR3, taken from reference TRBV2 and TRBJ2-5): EPEVTQTPSHQVTQMGQEVILRCVPISNHLYFYWYRQILGQKVEFLVSFYNNEISEKSEIFDDQFSVERPDGSNFTLKIRSTKLEDSAMYFCASKWLAGGRGETQYFGPGTRLLVL.

Comments on this clone: Other DNA sequences within the sample encode an identical CDR3. The chain combines TRBV27 with TRBJ2-7; D tentatively reads TRBD1 or TRBD2 (5 bases each). The CDR3 covers 15 residues. V lost 2 bases, J lost 0 bases, and 11 bases lay in between. In germline, CDR1 is MNHEY, CDR2 SMNVEV (reference sequence). The CDR3 reads CASSLSGGYSYEQYF. The CDR3 DNA reads as TGTGCCAGCAGTTTAAGTGGGGGATACTCCTACGAGCAGTACTTC.

The rearrangement joins TRBV9 to TRBJ1-1, with D maybe TRBD1 (5 bases). CDR1 SGDLS and CDR2 YYNGEE come from the germline V gene. Trimming removed 4 bases at V and 1 base at J, with 17 bases between. This CDR3 is built from 16 residues. The CDR3 loop reads CASSTSAGLGNTEAFF. As DNA, the CDR3 is TGTGCCAGCAGCACCTCTGCAGGGTTAGGGAACACTGAAGCTTTCTTT.

The V and J genes are TRBV6-1 and TRBJ2-7; 9 bases are shared with TRBD2. Germline V gene lookup returns CDR1 MNHNS and CDR2 SASEGT. There are 14 residues in the CDR3. V gave up 10 bases and J gave up 5 bases; unmatched junction bases: 12. The CDR3 reads CAISGGRGEDEQYF. CDR3 nucleotide sequence: TGTGCCATCTCCGGCGGGAGGGGAGAAGACGAGCAGTACTTC.

The J gene is TRBJ2-7, the V gene TRBV28; D possibly corresponds to TRBD1 (5 bases). The CDR3 extends over 12 amino acids. Trimming left V 6 bases short and J 3 bases short, with 9 bases between. The germline CDR1 and CDR2 sequences are MDHEN and SYDVKM. The DNA for the CDR3 is TGTGCCAGCAGGGGGCGCGACTACGAGCAGTACTTC. Encoded protein: CASRGRDYEQYF. Combining the CDR3 with reference TRBV28 and TRBJ2-7 gives the whole variable domain DVKVTQSSRYLVKRTGEKVFLECVQDMDHENMFWYRQDPGLGLRLIYFSYDVKMKEKGDIPEGYSVSREKKERFSLILESASTNQTSMYLCASRGRDYEQYFGPGTRLTVT.

The rearrangement links TRBV5-1 to TRBJ2-1, with a weak D call TRBD2 (6 bases). Trimming left V 0 bases short and J 0 bases short, with 10 bases between. The CDR3 is 16 residues long. Germline CDR1 reads SGHRS; CDR2 reads YFSETQ. The CDR3 reads CASSLDAGTSYNEQFF. The CDR3 DNA follows: TGCGCCAGCAGCTTGGATGCGGGAACCTCCTACAATGAGCAGTTCTTC.

The J gene is TRBJ2-7, the V gene TRBV6-6, with 9 positions matching TRBD1. The germline V gene has CDR1 MNHNY and CDR2 SVGAGI (reference sequence). Trimming cost V 8 bases and J 2 bases; bases outside gene matches: 1. There are 12 residues in the CDR3. CDR3 in amino acids: CASRDRAYEQYF. In DNA form, the CDR3 reads TGTGCCAGCCGGGACAGGGCCTACGAGCAGTACTTC.

This clone showed up just once. V is TRBV9 and J is TRBJ2-7; TRBD1 aligns across 7 bases. The CDR3 covers 16 residues. Germline V lookup: CDR1 SGDLS, CDR2 YYNGEE. With 4 bases clipped from V and 3 bases from J, the junction kept 13 bases outside the gene matches. The CDR3, as DNA: TGTGCCAGCAGCCATCATAGGGACAGCCTTAACTACGAGCAGTACTTC. Its translation is CASSHHRDSLNYEQYF.

The V gene is TRBV4-1, the J gene TRBJ1-1; possibly TRBD1 for D (5 bases). The CDR3 sequence is 15 residues long. Germline V gene lookup returns CDR1 MGHRA and CDR2 YSYEKL. V lost 4 bases to trimming and J lost 7 bases, with 19 bases between them. The DNA for the CDR3 is TGCGCCAGCAGCCCCTTCCCACCAGGGCGGGTTGAAGCTTTCTTT. This sequence encodes CASSPFPPGRVEAFF.

The sample holds a few counts of this clone. The rearrangement links TRBV30 to TRBJ1-2; maybe TRBD1 (6 bases). This CDR3 has 12 amino acids. CDR1 is GTSNPN and CDR2 is SVGIG in the germline V gene (reference sequence). V lost 8 bases and J 4 bases, leaving 14 bases between the germline ends. CDR3 coding DNA: TGTGCCGTCCCGGGACATCTCTATGGCTACACCTTC. Residues: CAVPGHLYGYTF.

The rearrangement uses TRBV28 and TRBJ2-3; 10 bases align to TRBD2. The CDR3 runs 16 residues. Germline CDR1 and CDR2: MDHEN and SYDVKM. V dropped 6 bases and J dropped 4; count of bases not matched to a gene: 10. The CDR3 bases are TGTGCCAGCAGCCCAGAGAGCGGGAGGGTCTCAGATACGCAGTATTTT. Protein product: CASSPESGRVSDTQYF. Full variable domain (remainder filled in from reference TRBV28 and TRBJ2-3): DVKVTQSSRYLVKRTGEKVFLECVQDMDHENMFWYRQDPGLGLRLIYFSYDVKMKEKGDIPEGYSVSREKKERFSLILESASTNQTSMYLCASSPESGRVSDTQYFGPGTRLTVL.

The chain couples TRBV14 to TRBJ2-7; 8 nucleotides match TRBD1. The CDR3 contains 14 residues. Trimming removed 3 bases from V and 9 bases from J; junction bases left unmatched: 10. Germline values: CDR1 SGHDN, CDR2 FVKESK. DNA of the CDR3: TGTGCCAGCAGCCAGAGGGACAGGCCCGTCTGGCAGTACTTC. Translation: CASSQRDRPVWQYF.

This rearrangement joins TRBV28 to TRBJ2-7; D unresolved. V was cut by 2 bases and J by 3 bases, with 11 bases left in between. Per the germline V gene, CDR1 is MDHEN and CDR2 is SYDVKM. The CDR3 runs to 14 residues. CDR3 amino acids: CASSLVAERYEQYF. The CDR3 coding sequence is TGTGCCAGCAGTTTAGTTGCGGAGCGCTACGAGCAGTACTTC. Full variable domain (rest looked up from reference TRBV28 and TRBJ2-7): DVKVTQSSRYLVKRTGEKVFLECVQDMDHENMFWYRQDPGLGLRLIYFSYDVKMKEKGDIPEGYSVSREKKERFSLILESASTNQTSMYLCASSLVAERYEQYFGPGTRLTVT.

The rearrangement links TRBV29-1 to TRBJ2-1, with 7 bases fitting TRBD1. The CDR3 consists of 13 residues. V gave up 7 bases and J gave up 2 bases; unmatched junction bases: 5. Germline loops: CDR1 SQVTM, CDR2 ANQGSEA. CDR3 region: CSARDRPYNEQFF. The CDR3 nucleotides read TGCAGCGCCCGGGACAGACCCTACAATGAGCAGTTCTTC.

This chain uses TRBV28 with TRBJ2-5, with D perhaps matching TRBD1 (6 bases). The germline gives CDR1 MDHEN, CDR2 SYDVKM. The V end lost 1 base, the J end lost 2 bases, and 20 bases lay between the germline ends. This CDR3 is built from 18 residues. This CDR3 reads CASSLLQGRTPLQETQYF. CDR3 nucleotides: TGTGCCAGCAGTTTATTGCAGGGGCGAACCCCTCTTCAAGAGACCCAGTACTTC.

In this sample, this clone turned up a few times. This sequence joins TRBV19 and TRBJ1-5; 10 bases are a match to TRBD1. The CDR3 spans 14 residues. Germline V CDR1 and CDR2: LNHDA, SQIVND (reference sequence). Unmatched junction bases numbered 6, after V lost 6 bases and J lost 7 bases. The CDR3 loop reads CASSPDRGLQPQHF. Here the CDR3 DNA reads TGTGCCAGTAGCCCGGACAGGGGGTTACAGCCCCAGCATTTT.

The chain has TRBV6-6 and TRBJ1-1; unclear D gene. V shed 2 bases and J shed 11 bases, with 12 bases lying between them. CDR3 length equals 12 residues. Germline V lookup: CDR1 MNHNY, CDR2 SVGAGI (reference sequence). CDR3 sequence: CASSYETPWAFF. The CDR3 DNA reads as TGTGCCAGCAGTTACGAGACCCCGTGGGCTTTCTTT.

V usage is TRBV4-1 and J usage is TRBJ1-5; no definite D call. This CDR3 is built from 17 residues. Germline-derived CDR1 and CDR2 are MGHRA and YSYEKL. V lost 4 bases and J lost 0, with 16 bases in between. CDR3 DNA sequence: TGCGCCAGCAGCCCAAGATATGGGGAGACTAGCAATCAGCCCCAGCATTTT. Its protein product is CASSPRYGETSNQPQHF.

Only one count was recorded for this clone. The genes are TRBV27 and TRBJ1-4; D remains unclear. Germline V gives CDR1 MNHEY, CDR2 SMNVEV (reference sequence). Trimming shortened V by 7 bases and J by 8 bases, and 17 bases separated the two germline ends. The CDR3 sequence is 14 residues long. The DNA of the CDR3 is TGTGCCAGCAAGGTACCAATAGTCGGGGAAAAACTGTTTTTT. The encoded protein is CASKVPIVGEKLFF.

J is TRBJ1-1 and V is TRBV18, with TRBD1 identical over 8 bases. This CDR3 has 15 residues. Trimming at V came to 1 base and at J to 6 bases, leaving 7 bases not matched to a gene. Germline values: CDR1 KGHSH, CDR2 LQKENI. CDR3 nucleotide sequence: TGTGCCAGCTCACCACAGGACAGGGCTAAGTCTGAAGCTTTCTTT. It is translated as CASSPQDRAKSEAFF.

CDR3 nucleotide sequence: TGCGCCAGCAGCCCCCGCGGACAGGGGGCGGAAAGAAACACTGAAGCTTTCTTT. This encodes CASSPRGQGAERNTEAFF. The V call is TRBV4-3, the J call TRBJ1-1; 11 bases are a match to TRBD1. The CDR3 is 18 residues long. V was pared by 4 bases and J by 2 bases, with 12 bases of the junction left unmatched. The V gene's germline CDR1 is LGHNA and CDR2 YSLEER.

The chain uses TRBV5-8 and TRBJ2-7; TRBD1 matches at 8 bases. Per the germline V gene, CDR1 is SGHTS and CDR2 is YDEGEE. There are 16 residues in the CDR3. V lost 0 bases and J lost 0; bases outside the gene matches: 5. The CDR3 DNA reads as TGTGCCAGCAGCTTGGGGACAGGGACCAGCTCCTACGAGCAGTACTTC. It yields the protein CASSLGTGTSSYEQYF. Complete variable domain (other parts from reference TRBV5-8 and TRBJ2-7): EAGVTQSPTHLIKTRGQQATLRCSPISGHTSVYWYQQALGLGLQFLLWYDEGEERNRGNFPPRFSGRQFPNYSSELNVNALELEDSALYLCASSLGTGTSSYEQYFGPGTRLTVT.